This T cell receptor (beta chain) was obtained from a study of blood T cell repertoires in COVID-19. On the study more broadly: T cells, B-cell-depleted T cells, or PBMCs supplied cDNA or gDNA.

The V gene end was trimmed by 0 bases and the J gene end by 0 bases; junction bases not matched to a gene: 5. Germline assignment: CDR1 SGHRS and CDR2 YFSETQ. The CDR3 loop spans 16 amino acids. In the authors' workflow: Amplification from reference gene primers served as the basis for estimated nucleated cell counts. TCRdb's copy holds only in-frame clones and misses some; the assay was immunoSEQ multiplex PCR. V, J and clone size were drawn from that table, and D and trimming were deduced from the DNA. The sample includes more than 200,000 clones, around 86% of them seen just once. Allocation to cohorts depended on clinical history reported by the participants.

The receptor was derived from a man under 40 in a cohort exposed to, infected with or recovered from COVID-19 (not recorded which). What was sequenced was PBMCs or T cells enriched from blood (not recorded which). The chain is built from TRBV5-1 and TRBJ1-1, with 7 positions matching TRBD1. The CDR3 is CASSLGGDRLNTEAFF. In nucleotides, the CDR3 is TGCGCCAGCAGCTTGGGCGGGGACAGATTGAACACTGAAGCTTTCTTT.